One TCR beta chain is described in this entry. Antigen unknown. Assay used: immunoSEQ multiplex PCR; TCRdb lists only in-frame clones, some missing. The data show about 42,000 clones, roughly 88% seen once. These data come from a study of T cell responses to AZD1222 COVID-19 vaccine. Study-level results: Among vaccine-associated CD4 TCRs, coverage spanned spike, with dominance at 160-218 and 743-854. Mostly white British, mostly female donors; authors suggested clonal diversity may be underestimated.

J was trimmed by 2 bases and V by 0 bases; bases with no gene match: 10. This CDR3 contains 19 residues. CDR1 and CDR2 from the germline V gene are LNHNV and YYDKDF (reference sequence). Sequencing was performed on peripheral blood, taken 28 days after the second AZD1222 dose. This rearrangement joins TRBV15 to TRBJ2-3, with 11 bases lining up with TRBD2. This clonotype was sampled from an adult who received the AZD1222 COVID-19 vaccine. Written as DNA, the CDR3 is TGTGCCACCAGCAGAGAACTAGCGGGGGTCCTCTCTAACACAGATACGCAGTATTTT. Translation: CATSRELAGVLSNTDTQYF.